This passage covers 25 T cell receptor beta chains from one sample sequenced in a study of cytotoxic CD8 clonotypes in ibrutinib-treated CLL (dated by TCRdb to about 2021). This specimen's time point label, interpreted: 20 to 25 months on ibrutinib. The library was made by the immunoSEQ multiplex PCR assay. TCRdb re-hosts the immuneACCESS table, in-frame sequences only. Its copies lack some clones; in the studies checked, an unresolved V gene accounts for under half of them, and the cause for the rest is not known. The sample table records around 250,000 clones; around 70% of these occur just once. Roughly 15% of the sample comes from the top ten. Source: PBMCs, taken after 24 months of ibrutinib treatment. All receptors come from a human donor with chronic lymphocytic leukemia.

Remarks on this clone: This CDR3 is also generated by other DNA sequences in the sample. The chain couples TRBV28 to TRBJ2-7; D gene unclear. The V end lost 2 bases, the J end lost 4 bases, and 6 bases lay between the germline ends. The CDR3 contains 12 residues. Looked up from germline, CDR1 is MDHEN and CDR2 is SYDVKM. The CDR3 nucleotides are TGTGCCAGCAGTTTAAGAGTTTACGAGCAGTACTTC. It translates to CASSLRVYEQYF. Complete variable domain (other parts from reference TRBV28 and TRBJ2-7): DVKVTQSSRYLVKRTGEKVFLECVQDMDHENMFWYRQDPGLGLRLIYFSYDVKMKEKGDIPEGYSVSREKKERFSLILESASTNQTSMYLCASSLRVYEQYFGPGTRLTVT.

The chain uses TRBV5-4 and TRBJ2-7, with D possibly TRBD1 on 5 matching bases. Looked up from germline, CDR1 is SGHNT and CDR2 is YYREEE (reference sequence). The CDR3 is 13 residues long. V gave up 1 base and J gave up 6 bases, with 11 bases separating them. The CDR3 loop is CASSLRGSGEQYF. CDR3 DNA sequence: TGTGCCAGCAGCTTGAGGGGCTCGGGCGAGCAGTACTTC.

The CDR3 protein is CAWSLGAGSNQPQHF. CDR3 DNA sequence: TGTGCCTGGAGTTTGGGGGCGGGGAGCAATCAGCCCCAGCATTTT. V gene TRBV30 combines with J gene TRBJ1-5; D is possibly TRBD1 (6 bases). Germline V gene lookup returns CDR1 GTSNPN and CDR2 SVGIG (reference sequence). The CDR3 totals 15 residues. Trimming removed 2 bases at V and 1 base at J, with 12 bases between. Full variable domain (missing parts from reference TRBV30 and TRBJ1-5): SQTIHQWPATLVQPVGSPLSLECTVEGTSNPNLYWYRQAAGRGLQLLFYSVGIGQISSEVPQNLSASRPQDRQFILSSKKLLLSDSGFYLCAWSLGAGSNQPQHFGDGTRLSIL.

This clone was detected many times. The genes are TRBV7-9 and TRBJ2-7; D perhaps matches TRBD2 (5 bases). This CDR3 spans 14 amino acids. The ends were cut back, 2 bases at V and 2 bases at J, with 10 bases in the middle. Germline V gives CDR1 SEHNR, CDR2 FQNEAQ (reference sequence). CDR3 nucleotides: TGTGCCAGCAGCTTAACGGGAACCACCTACGAGCAGTACTTC. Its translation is CASSLTGTTYEQYF.

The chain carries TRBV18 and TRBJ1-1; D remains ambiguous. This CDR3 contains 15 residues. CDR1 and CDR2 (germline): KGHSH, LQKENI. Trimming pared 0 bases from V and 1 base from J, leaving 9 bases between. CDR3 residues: CASSPPSVGNTEAFF. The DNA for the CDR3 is TGTGCCAGCTCACCACCGTCGGTGGGGAACACTGAAGCTTTCTTT.

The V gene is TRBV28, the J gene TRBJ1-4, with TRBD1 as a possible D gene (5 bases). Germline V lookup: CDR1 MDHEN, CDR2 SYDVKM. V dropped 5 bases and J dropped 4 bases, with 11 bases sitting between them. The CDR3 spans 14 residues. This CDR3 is CASSAGVVNEKLFF. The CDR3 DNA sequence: TGTGCCAGCAGTGCGGGGGTTGTTAATGAAAAACTGTTTTTT.

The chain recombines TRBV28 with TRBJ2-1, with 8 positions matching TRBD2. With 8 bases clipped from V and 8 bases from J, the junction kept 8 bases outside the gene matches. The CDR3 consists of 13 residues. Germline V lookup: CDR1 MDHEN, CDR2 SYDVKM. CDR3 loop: CASLAGGGHEQFF. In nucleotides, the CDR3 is TGTGCCAGCTTGGCGGGAGGAGGCCATGAGCAGTTCTTC.

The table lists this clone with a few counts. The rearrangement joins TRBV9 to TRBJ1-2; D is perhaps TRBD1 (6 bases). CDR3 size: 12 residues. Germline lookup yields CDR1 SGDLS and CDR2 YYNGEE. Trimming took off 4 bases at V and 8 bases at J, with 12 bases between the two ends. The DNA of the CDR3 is TGTGCCAGCAGCAACAGGGCTGGCGGCTACACCTTC. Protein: CASSNRAGGYTF.

This CDR3 is CASSLGQSNQPQHF. CDR3 in DNA: TGTGCCAGCAGCTTAGGGCAATCCAATCAGCCCCAGCATTTT. This chain joins TRBV7-9 and TRBJ1-5; D is unclear. Germline V lookup: CDR1 SEHNR, CDR2 FQNEAQ (reference sequence). Trimming left V 1 base short and J 3 bases short, with 7 bases between. The CDR3 sequence is 14 residues long.

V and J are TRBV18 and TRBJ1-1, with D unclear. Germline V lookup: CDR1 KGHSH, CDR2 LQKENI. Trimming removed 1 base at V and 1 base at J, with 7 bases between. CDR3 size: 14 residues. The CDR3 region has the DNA TGTGCCAGCTCACCACAGGCGGGGAACACTGAAGCTTTCTTT. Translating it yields CASSPQAGNTEAFF. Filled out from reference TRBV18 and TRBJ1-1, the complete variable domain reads NAGVMQNPRHLVRRRGQEARLRCSPMKGHSHVYWYRQLPEEGLKFMVYLQKENIIDESGMPKERFSAEFPKEGPSILRIQQVVRGDSAAYFCASSPQAGNTEAFFGQGTRLTVV.

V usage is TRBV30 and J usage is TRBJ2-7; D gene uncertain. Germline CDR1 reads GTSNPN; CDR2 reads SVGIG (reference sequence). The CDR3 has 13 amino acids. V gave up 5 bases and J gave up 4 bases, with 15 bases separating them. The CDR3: CAWADGVEYEQYF. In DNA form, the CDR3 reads TGTGCCTGGGCCGACGGTGTAGAGTACGAGCAGTACTTC. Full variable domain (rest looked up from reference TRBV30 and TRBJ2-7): SQTIHQWPATLVQPVGSPLSLECTVEGTSNPNLYWYRQAAGRGLQLLFYSVGIGQISSEVPQNLSASRPQDRQFILSSKKLLLSDSGFYLCAWADGVEYEQYFGPGTRLTVT.

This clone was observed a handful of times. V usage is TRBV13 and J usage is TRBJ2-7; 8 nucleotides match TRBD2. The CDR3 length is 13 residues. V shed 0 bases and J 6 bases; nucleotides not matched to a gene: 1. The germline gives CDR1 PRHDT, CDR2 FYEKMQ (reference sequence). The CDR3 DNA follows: TGTGCCAGCAGCTTAGGGACTAGCGTCGAGCAGTACTTC. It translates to CASSLGTSVEQYF.

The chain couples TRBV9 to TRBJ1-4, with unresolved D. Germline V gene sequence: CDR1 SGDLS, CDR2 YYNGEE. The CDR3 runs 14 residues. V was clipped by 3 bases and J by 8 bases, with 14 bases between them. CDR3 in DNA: TGTGCCAGCAGCGCCGATTCGTCTGGGGAAAAACTGTTTTTT. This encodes CASSADSSGEKLFF.

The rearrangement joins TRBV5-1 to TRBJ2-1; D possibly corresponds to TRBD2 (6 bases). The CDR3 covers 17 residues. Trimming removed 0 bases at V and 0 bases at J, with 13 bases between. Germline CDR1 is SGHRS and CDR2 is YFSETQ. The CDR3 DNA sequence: TGCGCCAGCAGCTTGGAACCGGGACTCTTCTCCTACAATGAGCAGTTCTTC. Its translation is CASSLEPGLFSYNEQFF. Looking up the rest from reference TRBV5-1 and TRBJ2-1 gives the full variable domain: KAGVTQTPRYLIKTRGQQVTLSCSPISGHRSVSWYQQTPGQGLQFLFEYFSETQRNKGNFPGRFSGRQFSNSRSEMNVSTLELGDSALYLCASSLEPGLFSYNEQFFGPGTRLTVL.

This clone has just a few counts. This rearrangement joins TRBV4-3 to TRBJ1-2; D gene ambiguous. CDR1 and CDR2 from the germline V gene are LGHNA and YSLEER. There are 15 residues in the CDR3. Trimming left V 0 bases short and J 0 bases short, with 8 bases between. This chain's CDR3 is CASSQDGHTNYGYTF. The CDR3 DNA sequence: TGCGCCAGCAGCCAAGATGGGCATACTAACTATGGCTACACCTTC.

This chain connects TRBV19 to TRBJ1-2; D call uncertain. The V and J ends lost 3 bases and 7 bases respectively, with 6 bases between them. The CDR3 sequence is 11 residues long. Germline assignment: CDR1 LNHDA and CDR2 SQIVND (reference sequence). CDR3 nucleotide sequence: TGTGCCAGTAGTATCGGGTTTGGCTACACCTTC. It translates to CASSIGFGYTF.

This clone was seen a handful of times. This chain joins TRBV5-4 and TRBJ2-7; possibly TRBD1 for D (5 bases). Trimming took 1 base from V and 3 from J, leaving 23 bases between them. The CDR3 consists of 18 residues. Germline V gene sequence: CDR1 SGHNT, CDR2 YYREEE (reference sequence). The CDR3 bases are TGTGCCAGCAGCTTGTTAGGGGTAGGCCCGCAAGATTTCTACGAGCAGTACTTC. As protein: CASSLLGVGPQDFYEQYF.

The CDR3 protein is CASSPEGAGVSYNEQFF. The CDR3 coding sequence is TGTGCCAGCTCACCAGAGGGAGCGGGAGTCTCCTACAATGAGCAGTTCTTC. The V and J genes are TRBV18 and TRBJ2-1; 8 bases match TRBD2. The CDR3 contains 17 residues. The V and J ends lost 2 bases and 0 bases, in that order; junction bases with no gene match: 6. CDR1 is KGHSH and CDR2 is LQKENI in the germline V gene.

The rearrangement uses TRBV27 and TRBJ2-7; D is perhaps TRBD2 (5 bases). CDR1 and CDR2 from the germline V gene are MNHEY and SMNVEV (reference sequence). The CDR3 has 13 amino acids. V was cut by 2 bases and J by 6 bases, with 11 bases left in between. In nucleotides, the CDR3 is TGTGCCAGCAGTTTAGGGAGCGGTCTCGAGCAGTACTTC. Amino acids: CASSLGSGLEQYF.

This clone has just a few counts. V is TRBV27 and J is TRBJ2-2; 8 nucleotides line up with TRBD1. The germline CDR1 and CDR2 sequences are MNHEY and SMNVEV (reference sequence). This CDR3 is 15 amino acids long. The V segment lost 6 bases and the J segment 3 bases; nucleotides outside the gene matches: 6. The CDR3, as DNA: TGTGCCAGCAGGGGACAGGATGAGGACACCGGGGAGCTGTTTTTT. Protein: CASRGQDEDTGELFF.

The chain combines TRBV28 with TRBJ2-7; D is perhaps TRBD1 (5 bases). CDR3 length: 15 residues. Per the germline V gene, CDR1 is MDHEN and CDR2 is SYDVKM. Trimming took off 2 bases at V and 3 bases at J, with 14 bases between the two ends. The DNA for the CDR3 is TGTGCCAGCAGTTTAGCAGGGTGGGGTTTCTACGAGCAGTACTTC. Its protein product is CASSLAGWGFYEQYF.

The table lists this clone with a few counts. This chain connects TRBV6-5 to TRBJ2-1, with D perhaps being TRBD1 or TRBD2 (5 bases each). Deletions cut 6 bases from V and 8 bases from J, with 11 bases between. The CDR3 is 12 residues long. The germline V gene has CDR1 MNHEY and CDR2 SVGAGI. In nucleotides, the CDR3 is TGTGCCAGCAGGAAAGAGGGGTATGAGCAGTTCTTC. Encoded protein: CASRKEGYEQFF.

The CDR3 here is CSVDRAVAGNEQFF. Written as DNA, the CDR3 is TGCAGCGTTGATCGCGCGGTAGCAGGGAATGAGCAGTTCTTC. The rearrangement uses TRBV29-1 and TRBJ2-1; the D gene is possibly TRBD1 (5 bases). V shed 3 bases and J shed 7 bases, with 16 bases lying between them. The germline gives CDR1 SQVTM, CDR2 ANQGSEA. The CDR3 has 14 residues.

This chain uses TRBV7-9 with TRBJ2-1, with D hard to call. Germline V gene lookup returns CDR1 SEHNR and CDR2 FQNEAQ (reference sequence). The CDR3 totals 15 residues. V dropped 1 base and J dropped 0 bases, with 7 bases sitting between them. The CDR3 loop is CASSLGRGSYNEQFF. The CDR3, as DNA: TGTGCCAGCAGCTTAGGGCGCGGCTCCTACAATGAGCAGTTCTTC.

The CDR3 nucleotides read TGTGCCAGCAGCCAAGGTCGCAGTCAAACCCGGGAGTTCTTC. Residues: CASSQGRSQTREFF. The chain links TRBV14 to TRBJ2-1; D is uncertain. The CDR3 runs to 14 residues. Deletions cut 1 base from V and 14 bases from J, with 18 bases between. Germline CDR1 reads SGHDN; CDR2 reads FVKESK. Based on the CDR3 plus reference TRBV14 and TRBJ2-1, the full variable domain is EAGVTQFPSHSVIEKGQTVTLRCDPISGHDNLYWYRRVMGKEIKFLLHFVKESKQDESGMPNNRFLAERTGGTYSTLKVQPAELEDSGVYFCASSQGRSQTREFFGPGTRLTVL.